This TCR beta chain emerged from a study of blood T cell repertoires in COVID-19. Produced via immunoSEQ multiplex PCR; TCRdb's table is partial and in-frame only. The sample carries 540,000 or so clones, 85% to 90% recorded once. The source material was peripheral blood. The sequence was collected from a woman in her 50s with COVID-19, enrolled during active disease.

The DNA for the CDR3 is TGTGCCAGCAGCTTAGTTGGGGACAGGGCCGCTGAAGCTTTCTTT. Protein product: CASSLVGDRAAEAFF. The chain uses TRBV7-6 and TRBJ1-1, with TRBD1 identical over 9 bases. V gave up 1 base and J gave up 6 bases; unmatched junction bases: 6. CDR1 is SGHVS, CDR2 FNYEAQ, per germline. The CDR3 has 15 amino acids. Filled out from reference TRBV7-6 and TRBJ1-1, the complete variable domain reads GAGVSQSPRYKVTKRGQDVALRCDPISGHVSLYWYRQALGQGPEFLTYFNYEAQQDKSGLPNDRFSAERPEGSISTLTIQRTEQRDSAMYRCASSLVGDRAAEAFFGQGTRLTVV.